The entry below gives a single T cell receptor beta chain sequence along with its context. Assay: immunoSEQ multiplex PCR; the TCRdb copy retains only in-frame clones and omits some. The sample yields about 120,000 clones, roughly 94% seen once. This entry is derived from a study of siplizumab effects on memory and regulatory T cells. Trimming took 1 base from V and 1 from J, leaving 7 bases between them. In germline, CDR1 is SGDLS, CDR2 YYNGEE. The CDR3 consists of 14 residues. The receptor comes from a human donor in good health. The sequencing sample was made of non-Treg CD4+ T cells sorted from blood. This chain connects TRBV9 to TRBJ2-3; weak D call: TRBD1 (6 bases). The DNA of the CDR3 is TGTGCCAGCAGCGTACAGGGGCGCACAGATACGCAGTATTTT. Encoded protein: CASSVQGRTDTQYF.